These 30 T cell receptor beta chains were sequenced from one sample in a study of CD8+ T cells in alopecia areata. RNA extraction was followed by reverse transcription into cDNA, which acted as the sequencing template. Sequencing was performed with immunoSEQ multiplex PCR; in TCRdb, only in-frame clones are kept and a portion is missing. The sample holds hundreds of thousands of clones; under 80% are singletons and the top ten take around 1.2%. This material consisted of CD4+ T cells sorted from blood, taken at week 0. The receptors were sampled from a human donor with alopecia areata.

The table lists this clone with a count of one. The rearrangement joins TRBV15 to TRBJ2-5; perhaps TRBD2 as D (7 bases). V was pared by 5 bases and J by 4 bases, with 14 bases between. Germline V gene sequence: CDR1 LNHNV, CDR2 YYDKDF (reference sequence). The CDR3 runs to 14 residues. The CDR3 DNA sequence: TGTGCCACCAGCGCCGGCGGGGGCAGAGAGACCCAGTACTTC. Protein product: CATSAGGGRETQYF.

V and J are TRBV2 and TRBJ1-1, with 8 bases identical to TRBD1. Germline values: CDR1 SNHLY, CDR2 FYNNEI. The ends lost 6 bases at V and 4 bases at J; junction bases unmatched: 7. CDR3 length: 14 residues. Here the CDR3 DNA reads TGTGCCAGCAGGCTACAGGGGGACAGCACTGAAGCTTTCTTT. Translation: CASRLQGDSTEAFF.

CDR3 coding DNA: TGTGCCAGCAGCCCGACCGCGGCAGACCAAGAGACCCAGTACTTC. Translating it yields CASSPTAADQETQYF. V usage is TRBV7-3 and J usage is TRBJ2-5; D ambiguous. From germline, CDR1 is SGHTA and CDR2 FQGTGA. Trimming left V 5 bases short and J 0 bases short, with 13 bases between. The CDR3 is 15 amino acids.

Here the CDR3 reads CAIKGQGDYGYTF. CDR3 nucleotides: TGTGCCATCAAAGGACAGGGGGACTATGGCTACACCTTC. The chain carries TRBV10-3 and TRBJ1-2, with 10 nucleotides matching TRBD1. V lost 7 bases and J lost 3; bases outside the gene matches: 2. CDR3 size: 13 residues. Germline V gene data show CDR1 as ENHRY and CDR2 as SYGVKD.

This chain connects TRBV29-1 to TRBJ2-3, with a weak D call TRBD2 (5 bases). V lost 7 bases to trimming and J lost 6 bases, with 8 bases between them. This CDR3 comprises 10 residues. Per germline, CDR1 SQVTM and CDR2 ANQGSEA. The CDR3 nucleotides are TGCAGCGGCGCTAGCGATACGCAGTATTTT. Protein sequence: CSGASDTQYF.

The J gene is TRBJ2-1, the V gene TRBV29-1; 7 bases are a match to TRBD2. With 6 bases clipped from V and 5 bases from J, the junction kept 10 bases outside the gene matches. This CDR3 region has 14 residues. CDR1 and CDR2 from the germline V gene are SQVTM and ANQGSEA. CDR3 nucleotides: TGCAGCGTCGCCGGACTAGTCAATCACAATGAGCAGTTCTTC. Translating gives CSVAGLVNHNEQFF.

This clone has a handful of counts. The gene calls are TRBV4-3 and TRBJ2-2, with D maybe TRBD2 (5 bases). V was cut by 0 bases and J by 1 base, with 6 bases left in between. CDR1 LGHNA and CDR2 YSLEER come from the germline V gene. The CDR3 totals 15 residues. CDR3 DNA: TGCGCCAGCAGCCAAGAGGCGGGGAACACCGGGGAGCTGTTTTTT. It specifies CASSQEAGNTGELFF.

Notes on this clone: Distinct nucleotide sequences in the sample also encode this CDR3. The chain has TRBV29-1 and TRBJ1-5; D is ambiguous. CDR3 length equals 13 residues. Deletions cut 6 bases from V and 4 bases from J, with 13 bases between. Germline V lookup: CDR1 SQVTM, CDR2 ANQGSEA. The CDR3 loop reads CSVEVGSNQPQHF. As DNA, the CDR3 is TGCAGCGTGGAGGTTGGGAGTAATCAGCCCCAGCATTTT.

V gene TRBV10-2 combines with J gene TRBJ1-1, with unresolved D. The germline gives CDR1 WSHSY, CDR2 SAAADI. This CDR3 region has 13 residues. The V end lost 8 bases, the J end lost 0 bases, and 10 bases lay between the germline ends. The CDR3 nucleotides are TGCGCCAGCCGGGGTAGAATGAACACTGAAGCTTTCTTT. It codes for CASRGRMNTEAFF.

About this clone: One end of the junction is discordant with germline, which a read error may explain. V is TRBV7-7 and J is TRBJ2-2; either TRBD1 or TRBD2 may fit D (5 bases each). This CDR3 has 14 residues. Germline V gives CDR1 SSHAT, CDR2 FNYEAQ (reference sequence). The CDR3 protein is CASSRDLNTGELFF. CDR3 nucleotide sequence: TGTGCTAGCAGCAGGGACCTGAACACCGGGGAGCTGTTTTTT.

V and J are TRBV5-6 and TRBJ2-5, with 10 bases that match TRBD2. J lost 5 bases, V lost 0 bases, and 4 bases had no gene match. Germline CDR1 and CDR2: SGHDT and YYEEEE. This CDR3 contains 15 residues. CDR3 residues: CASSLGTSGRETQYF. The CDR3 DNA follows: TGTGCCAGCAGCTTGGGGACTAGCGGCAGGGAGACCCAGTACTTC. Together with reference TRBV5-6 and TRBJ2-5, the CDR3 gives the full variable domain: DAGVTQSPTHLIKTRGQQVTLRCSPKSGHDTVSWYQQALGQGPQFIFQYYEEEERQRGNFPDRFSGHQFPNYSSELNVNALLLGDSALYLCASSLGTSGRETQYFGPGTRLLVL.

The gene calls are TRBV15 and TRBJ1-6; 8 bases line up with TRBD1. The CDR3 is 16 amino acids. V was clipped by 0 bases and J by 6 bases; unmatched bases: 4. The germline V gene encodes CDR1 LNHNV and CDR2 YYDKDF (reference sequence). CDR3 residues: CATSRDAGGGNSPLHF. In DNA form, the CDR3 reads TGTGCCACCAGCAGAGATGCAGGGGGCGGTAATTCACCCCTCCACTTT.

This rearrangement joins TRBV19 to TRBJ2-7; 9 bases are shared with TRBD1. With 6 bases clipped from V and 2 bases from J, the junction kept 2 bases outside the gene matches. The CDR3 runs to 13 residues. Germline-derived CDR1 and CDR2 are LNHDA and SQIVND (reference sequence). The DNA of the CDR3 is TGTGCCAGTAGACAGGGGGCTGCCTACGAGCAGTACTTC. Its protein is CASRQGAAYEQYF.

The gene calls are TRBV7-6 and TRBJ1-1; TRBD1 matches at 7 bases. The CDR3 is 15 amino acids. Germline V gene sequence: CDR1 SGHVS, CDR2 FNYEAQ. V gave up 6 bases and J gave up 11 bases; unmatched junction bases: 18. The CDR3 here is CASRLIQGGASVAFF. CDR3 coding DNA: TGTGCCAGCAGACTAATTCAGGGGGGCGCATCTGTTGCTTTCTTT.

This sequence joins TRBV18 and TRBJ1-5; D call uncertain. V was cut by 2 bases and J by 4 bases, with 6 bases left in between. The CDR3 has 13 amino acids. CDR1 and CDR2 from the germline V gene are KGHSH and LQKENI. As DNA, the CDR3 is TGTGCCAGCTCACCAGACGTAAATCAGCCCCAGCATTTT. The encoded protein is CASSPDVNQPQHF.

V usage is TRBV11-1 and J usage is TRBJ1-1; 8 nucleotides line up with TRBD1. The CDR3 contains 14 residues. CDR1 is SGHAT and CDR2 is FQDESV in the germline V gene (reference sequence). With V trimmed by 5 bases and J by 2 bases, 4 bases remained unmatched. CDR3 in amino acids: CASSHQGANTEAFF. In DNA, the CDR3 is TGTGCCAGCAGCCATCAGGGGGCAAACACTGAAGCTTTCTTT.

The chain links TRBV29-1 to TRBJ2-3, with D unresolved. CDR1 and CDR2 (germline): SQVTM, ANQGSEA. The CDR3 has 13 residues. Between the trimmed V and J ends, which lost 4 bases and 1 base, there was a span of 9 bases. In DNA, the CDR3 is TGCAGCGTTGTGCGCAGCGGCACAGATACGCAGTATTTT. This encodes CSVVRSGTDTQYF.

This clone was recorded only once. The chain couples TRBV29-1 to TRBJ1-2; unclear D gene. Trimming pared 1 base from V and 13 bases from J, leaving 4 bases between. Germline lookup yields CDR1 SQVTM and CDR2 ANQGSEA. The CDR3 is made up of 8 amino acids. In DNA, the CDR3 is TGCAGCGTTGAAGGGGGCACCTTC. It specifies CSVEGGTF.

The CDR3 region is CASSVEGSEETQYF. The CDR3 DNA reads as TGTGCCAGCAGCGTAGAAGGCAGTGAAGAGACCCAGTACTTC. The chain is built from TRBV9 and TRBJ2-5; D unresolved. V was pared by 0 bases and J by 3 bases, with 9 bases between. The CDR3 totals 14 residues. The germline CDR1 and CDR2 sequences are SGDLS and YYNGEE.

This clone was seen a few times. The V and J genes are TRBV30 and TRBJ2-3; 7 bases align to TRBD2. The V segment lost 8 bases and the J segment 0 bases; nucleotides outside the gene matches: 11. Germline lookup yields CDR1 GTSNPN and CDR2 SVGIG (reference sequence). The CDR3 sequence is 15 residues long. The CDR3 region is CARSVSGTSTDTQYF. The CDR3 nucleotides read TGTGCCCGGTCCGTAAGCGGGACTAGCACAGATACGCAGTATTTT.

The genes are TRBV7-6 and TRBJ1-1; perhaps TRBD1 as D (5 bases). The V and J ends lost 1 base and 5 bases respectively, with 14 bases between them. This CDR3 is built from 15 residues. The germline gives CDR1 SGHVS, CDR2 FNYEAQ. CDR3 in DNA: TGTGCCAGCAGCTTAGAATTGGGGCGTAGGACTGAAGCTTTCTTT. It specifies CASSLELGRRTEAFF.

V gene TRBV6-5 combines with J gene TRBJ2-7; the D gene is possibly TRBD2 (6 bases). Germline CDR1 is MNHEY and CDR2 is SVGAGI. Trimming cost V 8 bases and J 0 bases, with 11 bases left between them. The CDR3 totals 13 residues. Here the CDR3 reads CASGRDFSYEQYF. Here the CDR3 DNA reads TGTGCCAGCGGGCGGGACTTCTCCTACGAGCAGTACTTC.

In this sample, this clone turned up once. This rearrangement joins TRBV30 to TRBJ2-2; D gene ambiguous. The germline V gene has CDR1 GTSNPN and CDR2 SVGIG (reference sequence). CDR3 length: 13 amino acids. V gave up 0 bases and J gave up 3 bases, with 5 bases separating them. The CDR3 DNA reads as TGTGCCTGGAGTGTAGCCTACACCGGGGAGCTGTTTTTT. Translation gives CAWSVAYTGELFF.

The chain employs TRBV2 and TRBJ2-7, with D possibly being TRBD2 (7 bases). Germline-derived CDR1 and CDR2 are SNHLY and FYNNEI. The CDR3 is 14 residues long. V was shortened by 7 bases and J by 0 bases, with 13 bases between the two germline ends. CDR3 loop: CASIPGGRSYEQYF. For the CDR3, the DNA is TGTGCCAGCATCCCCGGGGGGCGCTCCTACGAGCAGTACTTC.

This clone was found once. V is TRBV4-3 and J is TRBJ1-4; D not resolved. This CDR3 comprises 16 residues. CDR1 LGHNA and CDR2 YSLEER come from the germline V gene. V was trimmed by 0 bases and J by 8 bases, leaving 16 bases between them. This CDR3 is CASSQESPGVVEKLFF. The CDR3 nucleotides are TGCGCCAGCAGCCAAGAGAGTCCCGGAGTTGTCGAAAAACTGTTTTTT.

This clone appeared once. The rearrangement uses TRBV5-1 and TRBJ1-2, with D possibly TRBD1 on 5 matching bases. The CDR3 is made up of 15 amino acids. Looked up from germline, CDR1 is SGHRS and CDR2 is YFSETQ. V lost 2 bases to trimming and J lost 3 bases, with 14 bases between them. In nucleotides, the CDR3 is TGCGCCAGCAGCTTCTCCCGTGGGGCAGACTATGGCTACACCTTC. Protein product: CASSFSRGADYGYTF.

This clone has only one observation. This chain uses TRBV2 with TRBJ1-1, with D possibly TRBD1 on 5 matching bases. CDR3 length: 15 amino acids. V was shortened by 1 base and J by 5 bases, with 14 bases between the two germline ends. Per germline, CDR1 SNHLY and CDR2 FYNNEI. CDR3 region: CASSEVGAAKTEAFF. In DNA, the CDR3 is TGTGCCAGCAGTGAAGTAGGGGCAGCGAAGACTGAAGCTTTCTTT.

This clone occurred a few times. The chain combines TRBV9 with TRBJ2-3, with a weak D call TRBD2 (7 bases). V gave up 0 bases and J gave up 3 bases, with 11 bases separating them. The CDR3 totals 15 residues. The germline gives CDR1 SGDLS, CDR2 YYNGEE. CDR3 coding DNA: TGTGCCAGCAGCGTAGAGGGGGGGTGGACAGATACGCAGTATTTT. This sequence encodes CASSVEGGWTDTQYF.

V and J are TRBV18 and TRBJ2-7; D is perhaps TRBD1 (6 bases). Germline loops: CDR1 KGHSH, CDR2 LQKENI. CDR3 size: 15 residues. V dropped 3 bases and J dropped 0 bases, with 12 bases sitting between them. The CDR3, as DNA: TGTGCCAGCTCACCGATGCCCAGGGGCTCCTACGAGCAGTACTTC. Residues: CASSPMPRGSYEQYF.

The chain links TRBV5-6 to TRBJ1-6, with 7 positions matching TRBD1. Per the germline V gene, CDR1 is SGHDT and CDR2 is YYEEEE. This CDR3 has 13 residues. V lost 5 bases and J lost 7; bases outside the gene matches: 3. This chain's CDR3 is CASRETGNSPLHF. DNA of the CDR3: TGTGCCAGCAGGGAGACAGGGAATTCACCCCTCCACTTT.